This T cell receptor (beta chain) was captured in a study of T cells after yellow fever vaccination. General study findings and limits: Abundant clonotypes from the bulk population could have been carried over as contaminants into FACS-sorted repertoires.

TCRdb re-derived calls from the 5' RACE reads in MiXCR, one entry per CDR3 protein. The sample yields 40,000 to 55,000 distinct CDR3 sequences, approximately 6.6% seen once. Deletions cut 2 bases from V and 7 bases from J, with 11 bases between. This CDR3 is 14 amino acids long. Germline V gene sequence: CDR1 MGHRA, CDR2 YSYEKL. Ten or more counts support this clonotype. The clonotype was recovered from a man younger than 35 who received the YFV17D yellow fever vaccine. Source: CD8+ T cells not binding an NS4B(214-222) dextramer, sorted from PBMCs, taken roughly seven weeks after the first yellow fever vaccination. V and J are TRBV4-1 and TRBJ1-4; D gene unclear. The CDR3 nucleotides are TGCGCCAGCAGCCAATACCGTGGTAGTGAAAAACTGTTTTTT. Translating it yields CASSQYRGSEKLFF.